Shown below are 19 T cell receptor beta chains from a single sample sequenced in a study of blood T cell repertoires in COVID-19. Assay: immunoSEQ multiplex PCR; the TCRdb copy retains only in-frame clones and omits some. The repertoire holds some 200,000 clones, with 84% as singletons. The material sequenced was peripheral blood. These receptors were collected from a woman between 35 and 50 years old who had recovered from COVID-19.

This CDR3 is CASSLGTGESTDTQYF. The CDR3 coding sequence is TGTGCCAGCAGCCTAGGGACTGGGGAGAGCACAGATACGCAGTATTTT. This chain joins TRBV7-9 and TRBJ2-3; maybe TRBD2 (6 bases). V was trimmed by 5 bases and J by 0 bases, leaving 15 bases between them. Germline loops: CDR1 SEHNR, CDR2 FQNEAQ (reference sequence). This CDR3 contains 16 residues.

This clone has more than one count but fewer than ten. The chain combines TRBV15 with TRBJ1-2; D is unresolved. The CDR3 sequence is 14 residues long. CDR1 is LNHNV, CDR2 YYDKDF, per germline (reference sequence). V was cut by 1 base and J by 4 bases, with 10 bases left in between. The DNA for the CDR3 is TGTGCCACCAGCAGAGCCGGGTACCTCTATGGCTACACCTTC. As protein: CATSRAGYLYGYTF. The full variable domain, in which reference TRBV15 and TRBJ1-2 provide the parts outside the CDR3, is DAMVIQNPRYQVTQFGKPVTLSCSQTLNHNVMYWYQQKSSQAPKLLFHYYDKDFNNEADTPDNFQSRRPNTSFCFLDIRSPGLGDTAMYLCATSRAGYLYGYTFGSGTRLTVV.

The V and J genes are TRBV7-2 and TRBJ1-2; 8 bases line up with TRBD1. The trim removed 6 bases at V and 6 bases at J, leaving 12 bases unmatched. The CDR3 extends over 15 amino acids. Germline CDR1 is SGHTA and CDR2 is FQGNSA. The CDR3 DNA reads as TGTGCCAGCAGGCCGGACAGGGTCGGAACTCATGGCTACACCTTC. Its protein is CASRPDRVGTHGYTF.

V and J are TRBV7-2 and TRBJ1-2; D might be TRBD1 (6 bases). The CDR3 is 13 amino acids. The ends were cut back, 5 bases at V and 8 bases at J, with 15 bases in the middle. Germline CDR1 reads SGHTA; CDR2 reads FQGNSA. In nucleotides, the CDR3 is TGTGCCAGCAGCAATTACAGGGTCGGCGGCTACACCTTC. Its protein is CASSNYRVGGYTF. The full variable domain, rest sourced from reference TRBV7-2 and TRBJ1-2, is GAGVSQSPSNKVTEKGKDVELRCDPISGHTALYWYRQSLGQGLEFLIYFQGNSAPDKSGLPSDRFSAERTGGSVSTLTIQRTQQEDSAVYLCASSNYRVGGYTFGSGTRLTVV.

This chain joins TRBV2 and TRBJ2-3, with 12 bases identical to TRBD2. The V gene's germline CDR1 is SNHLY and CDR2 FYNNEI. This CDR3 is 14 amino acids long. The V and J ends lost 8 bases and 6 bases, in that order; junction bases with no gene match: 6. The CDR3: CASELAGGTDTQYF. The DNA of the CDR3 is TGTGCCAGCGAACTAGCGGGGGGAACGGATACGCAGTATTTT.

The V gene is TRBV15, the J gene TRBJ2-7; TRBD1 might be the D (5 bases). Germline values: CDR1 LNHNV, CDR2 YYDKDF (reference sequence). Between the trimmed V and J ends, which lost 3 bases and 2 bases, there was a span of 11 bases. The CDR3 sequence is 14 residues long. In DNA form, the CDR3 reads TGTGCCACCAGCAGGTCTAGGGGAACCTACGAGCAGTACTTC. Translated: CATSRSRGTYEQYF.

The chain joins TRBV3-1 (or the pseudogene TRBV3-2) to TRBJ2-7, with 9 bases matching TRBD1. This CDR3 has 17 residues. Germline CDR1 reads LGHDT; CDR2 reads YNNKEL (reference sequence). V was pared by 1 base and J by 1 base, with 8 bases of the junction left unmatched. The CDR3 DNA follows: TGTGCCAGCAGCCAAGGAAGTCGGACAGGGGCATCCTACGAGCAGTACTTC. This codes for CASSQGSRTGASYEQYF.

The chain uses TRBV5-1 and TRBJ2-3, with TRBD2 identical over 9 bases. CDR3 length: 15 residues. J lost 2 bases, V lost 5 bases, and 6 bases had no gene match. CDR1 is SGHRS and CDR2 is YFSETQ in the germline V gene. CDR3 bases: TGCGCCAGCAGGGTAGCGGGGGCCGTCACAGATACGCAGTATTTT. It encodes CASRVAGAVTDTQYF.

The table lists this clone with a count of one. The chain joins TRBV5-6 to TRBJ1-6; 8 bases map to TRBD1. V lost 1 base to trimming and J lost 7 bases; unmatched junction nucleotides: 10. This CDR3 has 17 amino acids. In germline, CDR1 is SGHDT, CDR2 YYEEEE. The CDR3, as DNA: TGTGCCAGCAGCTTGACCCTCGACAGGGGCCTCAATTCACCCCTCCACTTT. Translating gives CASSLTLDRGLNSPLHF.

V usage is TRBV7-9 and J usage is TRBJ1-6; D remains ambiguous. This CDR3 has 17 residues. The V end was cut by 5 bases, the J end by 10 bases, with 24 bases between. In germline, CDR1 is SEHNR, CDR2 FQNEAQ (reference sequence). This chain's CDR3 is CASSLSSDRPGESPLHF. The CDR3 DNA is TGTGCCAGCAGCCTATCCTCCGACCGTCCCGGGGAGTCACCCCTCCACTTT.

V gene TRBV11-3 combines with J gene TRBJ2-3, with TRBD2 matching over 10 bases. CDR1 is SGHNT and CDR2 is YENEEA in the germline V gene. The ends lost 8 bases at V and 0 bases at J; junction bases unmatched: 11. This CDR3 spans 17 amino acids. Written as DNA, the CDR3 is TGTGCCAGCCGCAGGCTAGCGGGGGATACTAGCACAGATACGCAGTATTTT. Encoded protein: CASRRLAGDTSTDTQYF.

V usage is TRBV28 and J usage is TRBJ1-2; D call uncertain. This CDR3 region has 12 residues. V dropped 5 bases and J dropped 8 bases, with 12 bases sitting between them. Germline loops: CDR1 MDHEN, CDR2 SYDVKM. DNA for the CDR3: TGTGCCAGCAGTATCAACGGGTGGGGCTACACCTTC. Encoded protein: CASSINGWGYTF.

The CDR3 loop reads CASSHWDINSPLHF. DNA for the CDR3: TGTGCCAGCAGCCATTGGGACATAAATTCACCCCTCCACTTT. The V call is TRBV3-1 (or the pseudogene TRBV3-2), the J call TRBJ1-6; a possible D gene is TRBD1 (6 bases). V was pared by 3 bases and J by 7 bases, with 10 bases between. CDR1 and CDR2 (germline): LGHDT, YNNKEL (reference sequence). This CDR3 has 14 residues.

Only a few counts were recorded for this clone. The V call is TRBV25-1, the J call TRBJ2-5, with D uncertain. Trimming removed 3 bases at V and 1 base at J, with 6 bases between. This CDR3 region has 13 residues. Looked up from germline, CDR1 is MGHDK and CDR2 is SYGVNS. CDR3 region: CASSDGIQETQYF. CDR3 sequence (DNA): TGTGCCAGCAGTGACGGTATCCAAGAGACCCAGTACTTC.

The rearrangement links TRBV11-2 to TRBJ2-7; 11 nucleotides match TRBD1. CDR3 length equals 15 residues. Germline CDR1 is SGHAT and CDR2 is FQNNGV. Trimming took 5 bases from V and 3 from J; bases not matched to a gene: 6. CDR3 in amino acids: CASSPGGTGGYEQYF. CDR3 in DNA: TGTGCCAGCAGCCCCGGGGGGACAGGGGGCTACGAGCAGTACTTC.

The V call is TRBV4-2, the J call TRBJ1-2; perhaps TRBD1 as D (6 bases). V was clipped by 3 bases and J by 5 bases, with 16 bases between them. Germline V gives CDR1 LGHNA, CDR2 YNFKEQ. The CDR3 consists of 15 residues. CDR3 coding DNA: TGTGCCAGCAGCCAGAGGGCCGACAGGTCTTATGGCTACACCTTC. Residues: CASSQRADRSYGYTF.

The gene calls are TRBV12-3 or TRBV12-4 and TRBJ2-3; D is ambiguous. V dropped 6 bases and J dropped 3 bases, with 7 bases sitting between them. The CDR3 has 12 amino acids. The CDR3 DNA sequence: TGTGCCAGCAGCCGACTTACAGATACGCAGTATTTT. Translated: CASSRLTDTQYF.

This sequence joins TRBV9 and TRBJ1-5, with 9 bases identical to TRBD1. Germline lookup yields CDR1 SGDLS and CDR2 YYNGEE. Trimming removed 3 bases from V and 5 bases from J; junction bases left unmatched: 3. The CDR3 has 14 residues. The CDR3 bases are TGTGCCAGCAGCGGGGGGACAGGGTATCAGCCCCAGCATTTT. Translated: CASSGGTGYQPQHF.

The V and J genes are TRBV6-2 or TRBV6-3 and TRBJ1-5; no clear D. The CDR3 length is 15 residues. V lost 5 bases and J 0 bases, leaving 11 bases between the germline ends. In germline, CDR1 is MNHEY, CDR2 SVGEGT. CDR3 DNA: TGTGCCAGCAGTCGAGGACTTTATAGCAATCAGCCCCAGCATTTT. Its translation is CASSRGLYSNQPQHF.